Below, 8 T cell receptor beta chains from the same sample are listed, as sequenced in a study of T cells in Graves' hyperthyroidism and ophthalmopathy. Amplification of TCR beta CDR3 regions used RNA as the template. Using the HTBI primer set, a first-round RT-PCR was run on the TCR CDR3. TCRdb re-analysed the multiplex PCR reads in MiXCR, keeping a single row per CDR3 protein. The table lists roughly 500,000 distinct CDR3 sequences, over 45% of them singletons. Sequencing input: peripheral blood or thyroid tissue (not recorded which). These receptors originate from an adult woman with Graves' disease, either hyperthyroidism or ophthalmopathy (not recorded which).

This sequence joins TRBV28 and TRBJ1-6; D gene uncertain. This CDR3 has 14 amino acids. Germline V lookup: CDR1 MDHEN, CDR2 SYDVKM. Trimming left V 11 bases short and J 0 bases short, with 11 bases between. CDR3 sequence (DNA): TGTGCCGCGGGTTTGGGCTCCTATAATTCACCCCTCCACTTT. It specifies CAAGLGSYNSPLHF.

This clonotype was seen at least ten times. The chain couples TRBV6-1 to TRBJ1-3; no firm D call. This CDR3 has 16 amino acids. Germline assignment: CDR1 MNHNS and CDR2 SASEGT. Trimming cost V 0 bases and J 2 bases, with 11 bases left between them. The chain's CDR3 is CASSEALRGAGNTIYF. In DNA, the CDR3 is TGTGCCAGCAGTGAAGCGCTTCGGGGAGCTGGAAACACCATATATTTT.

The rearrangement joins TRBV25-1 to TRBJ1-1, with D hard to call. The CDR3 contains 14 residues. CDR1 and CDR2 (germline): MGHDK, SYGVNS. The germline V and J ends were trimmed by 6 bases and 10 bases, with 21 bases remaining between them. The CDR3: CASRPAARPDGAFF. The DNA for the CDR3 is TGTGCCAGCAGACCGGCGGCCCGACCCGACGGAGCTTTCTTT.

The genes are TRBV20-1 and TRBJ2-7; 8 bases match TRBD2. Germline lookup yields CDR1 DFQATT and CDR2 SNEGSKA (reference sequence). Trimming cost V 6 bases and J 3 bases; bases outside gene matches: 7. The CDR3 is 13 amino acids. The CDR3 protein is CSAGGGVYYEQYF. Written as DNA, the CDR3 is TGCAGTGCCGGGGGGGGGGTCTACTACGAGCAGTACTTC.

This clonotype appeared a single time. At one boundary the junction diverges from the germline segment, which might be a read error. The chain joins TRBV10-3 to TRBJ2-5; 13 bases map to TRBD2. This CDR3 contains 15 residues. CDR1 ENHRY and CDR2 SYGVKD come from the germline V gene. Here the CDR3 reads CATGLAGEVRETQYF. The CDR3 DNA reads TGTGCCACAGGACTAGCGGGGGAGGTCCGGGAGACCCAGTACTTT.

V and J are TRBV7-6 and TRBJ1-1; D unclear. CDR1 and CDR2 from the germline V gene are SGHVS and FNYEAQ. This CDR3 region has 14 residues. Trimming stripped 2 bases from V and 2 bases from J, with 9 bases between. CDR3 in amino acids: CASSLLDGNTEAFF. Here the CDR3 DNA reads TGTGCCAGCAGCTTATTGGACGGCAACACTGAAGCTTTCTTT.

The chain is built from TRBV7-9 and TRBJ2-5, with D unresolved. This CDR3 is built from 13 residues. V lost 4 bases and J 3 bases, leaving 9 bases between the germline ends. CDR1 and CDR2 (germline): SEHNR, FQNEAQ (reference sequence). CDR3 in DNA: TGTGCCAGCAGCTCTGGGTTAAAAGAGACCCAGTACTTC. Protein product: CASSSGLKETQYF. The entire variable domain, with the rest obtained from reference TRBV7-9 and TRBJ2-5, is as follows: DTGVSQNPRHKITKRGQNVTFRCDPISEHNRLYWYRQTLGQGPEFLTYFQNEAQLEKSRLLSDRFSAERPKGSFSTLEIQRTEQGDSAMYLCASSSGLKETQYFGPGTRLLVL.

Of note for this clonotype: As the CDR3 is not closed by the conserved phenylalanine or tryptophan, this likely results from a read error. The limits of the CDR3 on the DNA are not certain, so only TCRdb's listed CDR3 is given. The rearrangement links TRBV7-2 to TRBJ2-2; the table's D call, TRBD1, has no DNA check behind it. The CDR3 comprises 9 residues, both ends counted. The germline V gene has CDR1 SGHTA and CDR2 FQGNSA. The CDR3 here is CASSLLGAP.